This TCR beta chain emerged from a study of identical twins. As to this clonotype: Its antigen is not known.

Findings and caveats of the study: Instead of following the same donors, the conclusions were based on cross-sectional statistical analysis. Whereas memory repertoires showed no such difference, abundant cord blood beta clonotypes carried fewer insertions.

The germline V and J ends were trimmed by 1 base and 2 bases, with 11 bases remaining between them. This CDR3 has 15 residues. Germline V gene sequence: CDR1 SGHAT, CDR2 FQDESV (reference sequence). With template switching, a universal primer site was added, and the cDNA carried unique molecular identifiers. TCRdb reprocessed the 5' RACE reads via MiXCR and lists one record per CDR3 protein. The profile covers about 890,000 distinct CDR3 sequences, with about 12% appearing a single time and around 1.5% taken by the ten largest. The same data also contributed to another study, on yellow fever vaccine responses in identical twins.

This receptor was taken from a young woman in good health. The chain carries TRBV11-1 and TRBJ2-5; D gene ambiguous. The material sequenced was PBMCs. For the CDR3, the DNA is TGTGCCAGCAGCTTAGAACCCGCCCCACAAGAGACCCAGTACTTC. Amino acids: CASSLEPAPQETQYF.